This T cell receptor (beta chain) was sequenced for a study of blood T cell repertoires in COVID-19. The ends lost 1 base at V and 1 base at J; junction bases unmatched: 18. Germline V CDR1 and CDR2: LGHDT, YNNKEL (reference sequence). The CDR3 spans 21 residues. Here immunoSEQ multiplex PCR was the method, and the copy in TCRdb shows in-frame clones only, minus some. Of 200,000 to 250,000 clones in the sample, nearly 85% were seen once. This clone was detected ten times or more. The TCR originated in a woman in her 30s with COVID-19, enrolled during active disease. The chain combines TRBV3-1 (or the pseudogene TRBV3-2) with TRBJ1-4; 7 bases fit TRBD1. Source material: peripheral blood. CDR3 protein: CASSQAPGQRLKGVTNEKLFF. The CDR3 DNA follows: TGTGCCAGCAGCCAAGCCCCGGGACAGAGGCTTAAAGGGGTAACTAATGAAAAACTGTTTTTT.